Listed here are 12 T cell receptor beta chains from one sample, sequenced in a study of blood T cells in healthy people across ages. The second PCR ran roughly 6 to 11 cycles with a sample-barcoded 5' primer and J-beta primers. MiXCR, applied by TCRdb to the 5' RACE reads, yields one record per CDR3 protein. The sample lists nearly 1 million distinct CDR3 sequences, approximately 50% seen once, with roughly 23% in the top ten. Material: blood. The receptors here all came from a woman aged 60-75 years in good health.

The CDR3 spells CASSFPKIAGLAKNIQYF. The CDR3 DNA follows: TGTGCCAGCAGCTTCCCTAAGATAGCGGGACTAGCCAAAAACATTCAGTACTTC. V is TRBV7-2 and J is TRBJ2-4; 8 bases are a match to TRBD2. After removal of 3 bases from V and 0 bases from J, the junction contained 10 bases not matched to a gene. From germline, CDR1 is SGHTA and CDR2 FQGNSA. The CDR3 extends over 18 amino acids.

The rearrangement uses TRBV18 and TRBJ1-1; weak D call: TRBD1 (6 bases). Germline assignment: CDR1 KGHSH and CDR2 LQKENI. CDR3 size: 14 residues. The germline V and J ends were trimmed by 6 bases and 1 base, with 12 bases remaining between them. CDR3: CASSGEQGNTEAFF. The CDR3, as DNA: TGTGCCAGCTCGGGGGAACAGGGGAACACTGAAGCTTTCTTT.

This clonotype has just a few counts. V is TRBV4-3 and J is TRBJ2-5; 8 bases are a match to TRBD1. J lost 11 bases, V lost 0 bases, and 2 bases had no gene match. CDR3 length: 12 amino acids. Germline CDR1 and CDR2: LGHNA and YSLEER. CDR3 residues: CASSQDRDRQYF. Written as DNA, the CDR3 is TGCGCCAGCAGCCAAGATAGGGACAGGCAGTACTTC.

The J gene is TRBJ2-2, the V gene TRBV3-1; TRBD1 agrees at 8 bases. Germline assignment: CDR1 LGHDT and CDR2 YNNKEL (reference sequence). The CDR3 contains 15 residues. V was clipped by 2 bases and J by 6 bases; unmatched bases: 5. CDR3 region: CASSQLPGGPGELFF. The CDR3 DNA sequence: TGTGCCAGCAGCCAACTACCAGGGGGCCCCGGGGAGCTGTTTTTT.

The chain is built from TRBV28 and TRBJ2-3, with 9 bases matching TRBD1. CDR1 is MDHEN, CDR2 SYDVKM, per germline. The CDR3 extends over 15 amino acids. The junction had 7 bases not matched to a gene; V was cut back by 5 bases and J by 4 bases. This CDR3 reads CASSPTGGYPDTQYF. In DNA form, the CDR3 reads TGTGCCAGCAGTCCTACAGGGGGCTATCCAGATACGCAGTATTTT.

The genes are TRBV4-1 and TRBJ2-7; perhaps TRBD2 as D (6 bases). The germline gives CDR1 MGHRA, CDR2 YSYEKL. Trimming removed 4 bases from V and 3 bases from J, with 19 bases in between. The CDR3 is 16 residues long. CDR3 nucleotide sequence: TGCGCCAGCAGCCGAGATTACGATGTCGGGAGCTACGAGCAGTACTTC. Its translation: CASSRDYDVGSYEQYF.

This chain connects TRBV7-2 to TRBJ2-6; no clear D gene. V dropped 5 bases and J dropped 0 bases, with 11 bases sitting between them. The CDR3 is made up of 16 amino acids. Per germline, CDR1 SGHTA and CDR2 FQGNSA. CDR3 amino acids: CASSPRLFSGANVLTF. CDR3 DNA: TGTGCCAGCAGCCCCAGACTCTTCTCTGGGGCCAACGTCCTGACTTTC.

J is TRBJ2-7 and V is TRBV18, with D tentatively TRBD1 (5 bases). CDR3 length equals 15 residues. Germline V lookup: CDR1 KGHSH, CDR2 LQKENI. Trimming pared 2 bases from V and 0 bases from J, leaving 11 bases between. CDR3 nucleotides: TGTGCCAGCTCACCATTAGGGGTCAGCTCCTACGAGCAGTACTTC. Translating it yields CASSPLGVSSYEQYF.

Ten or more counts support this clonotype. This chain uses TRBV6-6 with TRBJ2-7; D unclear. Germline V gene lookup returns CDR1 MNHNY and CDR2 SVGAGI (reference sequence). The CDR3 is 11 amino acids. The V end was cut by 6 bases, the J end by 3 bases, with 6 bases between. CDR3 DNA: TGTGCCAGCAGGGAATTCTACGAGCAGTACTTC. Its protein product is CASREFYEQYF.

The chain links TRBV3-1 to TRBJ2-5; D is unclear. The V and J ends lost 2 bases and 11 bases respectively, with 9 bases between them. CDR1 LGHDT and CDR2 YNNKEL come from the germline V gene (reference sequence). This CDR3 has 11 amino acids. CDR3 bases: TGTGCCAGCAGCCAATCTCGAGAGCAGTACTTC. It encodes CASSQSREQYF.

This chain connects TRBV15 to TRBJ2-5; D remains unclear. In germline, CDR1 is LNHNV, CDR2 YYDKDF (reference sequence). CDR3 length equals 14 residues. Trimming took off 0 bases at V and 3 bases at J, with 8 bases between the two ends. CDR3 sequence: CATSRDGEEETQYF. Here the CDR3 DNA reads TGTGCCACCAGCAGAGATGGGGAAGAAGAGACCCAGTACTTC.

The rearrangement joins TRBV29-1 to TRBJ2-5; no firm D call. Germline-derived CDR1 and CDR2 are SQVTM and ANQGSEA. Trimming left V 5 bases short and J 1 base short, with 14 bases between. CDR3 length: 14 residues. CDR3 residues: CSVYGYKGQETQYF. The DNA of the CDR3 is TGCAGCGTTTATGGGTACAAAGGCCAAGAGACCCAGTACTTC.